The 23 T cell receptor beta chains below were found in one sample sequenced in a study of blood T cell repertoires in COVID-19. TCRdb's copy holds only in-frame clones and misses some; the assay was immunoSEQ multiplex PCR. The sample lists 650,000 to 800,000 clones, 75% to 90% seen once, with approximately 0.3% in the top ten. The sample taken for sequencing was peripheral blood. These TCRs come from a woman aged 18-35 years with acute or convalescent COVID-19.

CDR3 sequence: CASSYSRGNTGELFF. The CDR3, as DNA: TGTGCCAGCAGTTATTCCAGGGGGAACACCGGGGAGCTGTTTTTT. The chain employs TRBV6-5 and TRBJ2-2; weak D call: TRBD1 (6 bases). V was trimmed by 3 bases and J by 1 base, leaving 9 bases between them. CDR1 MNHEY and CDR2 SVGAGI come from the germline V gene. CDR3 length equals 15 residues.

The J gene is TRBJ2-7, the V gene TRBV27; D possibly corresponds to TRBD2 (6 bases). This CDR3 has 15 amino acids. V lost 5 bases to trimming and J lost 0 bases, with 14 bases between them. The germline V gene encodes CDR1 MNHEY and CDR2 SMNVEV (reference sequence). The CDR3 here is CASSTTRTTSYEQYF. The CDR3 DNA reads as TGTGCCAGCAGTACAACCCGGACTACCTCCTACGAGCAGTACTTC.

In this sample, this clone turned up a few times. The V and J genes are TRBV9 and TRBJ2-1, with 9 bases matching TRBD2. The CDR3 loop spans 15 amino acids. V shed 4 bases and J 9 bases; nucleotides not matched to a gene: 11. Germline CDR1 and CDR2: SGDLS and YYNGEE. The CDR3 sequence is CASSLRGGETGEQFF. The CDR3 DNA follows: TGTGCCAGCAGCCTTCGCGGGGGGGAAACGGGTGAGCAGTTCTTC.

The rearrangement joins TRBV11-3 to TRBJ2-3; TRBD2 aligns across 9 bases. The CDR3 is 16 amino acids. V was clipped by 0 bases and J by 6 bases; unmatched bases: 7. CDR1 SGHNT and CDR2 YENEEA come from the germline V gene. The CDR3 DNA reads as TGTGCCAGCAGCTTAGACTCCGGAAGCGGGAGGGATACGCAGTATTTT. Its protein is CASSLDSGSGRDTQYF.

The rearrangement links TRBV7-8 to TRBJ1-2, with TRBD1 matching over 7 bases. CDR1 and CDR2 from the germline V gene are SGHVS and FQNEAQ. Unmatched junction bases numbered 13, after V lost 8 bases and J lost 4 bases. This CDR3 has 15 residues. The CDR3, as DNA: TGTGCCAGCGGTAAGGGACAGACCCTAGCCTATGGCTACACCTTC. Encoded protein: CASGKGQTLAYGYTF.

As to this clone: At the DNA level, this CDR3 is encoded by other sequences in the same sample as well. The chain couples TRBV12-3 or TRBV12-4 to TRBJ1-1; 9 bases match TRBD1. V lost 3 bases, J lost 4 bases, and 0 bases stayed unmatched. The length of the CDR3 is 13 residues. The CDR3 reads CASSLGQGTEAFF. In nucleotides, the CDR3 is TGTGCCAGCAGTTTGGGACAGGGCACTGAAGCTTTCTTT.

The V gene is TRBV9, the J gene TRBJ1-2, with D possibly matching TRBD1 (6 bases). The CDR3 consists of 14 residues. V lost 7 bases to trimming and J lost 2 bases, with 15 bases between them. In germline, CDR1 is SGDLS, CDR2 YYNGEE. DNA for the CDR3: TGTGCCAGCTCTCGGACAGCGGAAAACTATGGCTACACCTTC. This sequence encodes CASSRTAENYGYTF. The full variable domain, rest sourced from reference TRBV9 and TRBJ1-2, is DSGVTQTPKHLITATGQRVTLRCSPRSGDLSVYWYQQSLDQGLQFLIQYYNGEERAKGNILERFSAQQFPDLHSELNLSSLELGDSALYFCASSRTAENYGYTFGSGTRLTVV.

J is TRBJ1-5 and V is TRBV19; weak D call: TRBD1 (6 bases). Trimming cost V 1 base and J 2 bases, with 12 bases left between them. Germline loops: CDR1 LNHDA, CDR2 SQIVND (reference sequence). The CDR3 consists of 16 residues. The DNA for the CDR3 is TGTGCCAGTAGTATAGGACGACAGGTGGGCAATCAGCCCCAGCATTTT. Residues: CASSIGRQVGNQPQHF.

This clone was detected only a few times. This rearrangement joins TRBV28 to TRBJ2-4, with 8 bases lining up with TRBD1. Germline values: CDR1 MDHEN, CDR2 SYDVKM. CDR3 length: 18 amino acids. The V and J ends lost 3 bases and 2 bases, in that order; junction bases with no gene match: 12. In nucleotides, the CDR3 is TGTGCCAGCAGTTTCCCGGGACAGGCCTTAGGGACCAAAAACATTCAGTACTTC. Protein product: CASSFPGQALGTKNIQYF.

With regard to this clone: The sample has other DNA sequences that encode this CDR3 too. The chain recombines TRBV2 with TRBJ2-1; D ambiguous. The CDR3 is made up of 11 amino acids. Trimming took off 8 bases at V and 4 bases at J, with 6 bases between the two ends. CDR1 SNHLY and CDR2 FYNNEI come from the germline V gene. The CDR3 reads CASVEYNEQFF. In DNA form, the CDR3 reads TGTGCCAGCGTAGAGTACAATGAGCAGTTCTTC.

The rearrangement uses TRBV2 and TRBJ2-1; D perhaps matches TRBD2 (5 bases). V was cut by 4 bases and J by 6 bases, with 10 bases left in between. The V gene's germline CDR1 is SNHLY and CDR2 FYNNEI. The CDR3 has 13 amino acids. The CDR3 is CASSGEGSNEQFF. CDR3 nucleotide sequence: TGTGCCAGCAGTGGGGAAGGGAGCAATGAGCAGTTCTTC.

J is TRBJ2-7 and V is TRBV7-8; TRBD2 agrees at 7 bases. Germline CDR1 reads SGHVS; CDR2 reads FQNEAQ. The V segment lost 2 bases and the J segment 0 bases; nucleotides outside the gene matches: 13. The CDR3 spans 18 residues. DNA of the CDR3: TGTGCCAGCAGCTTATTATCACGGCTAGCGGACATCTCCTACGAGCAGTACTTC. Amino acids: CASSLLSRLADISYEQYF.

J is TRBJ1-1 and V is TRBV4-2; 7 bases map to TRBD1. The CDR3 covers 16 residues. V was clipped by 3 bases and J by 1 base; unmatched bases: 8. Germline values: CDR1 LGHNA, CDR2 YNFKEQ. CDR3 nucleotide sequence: TGTGCCAGCAGCCAGGGACAGTACCAGGAGAACACTGAAGCTTTCTTT. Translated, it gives CASSQGQYQENTEAFF.

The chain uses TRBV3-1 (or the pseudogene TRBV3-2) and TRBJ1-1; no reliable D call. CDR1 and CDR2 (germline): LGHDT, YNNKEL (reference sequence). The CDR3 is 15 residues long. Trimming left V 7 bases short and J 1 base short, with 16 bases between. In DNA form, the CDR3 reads TGTGCCAGCAAGATGACCCCAGGAGGGAACACTGAAGCTTTCTTT. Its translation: CASKMTPGGNTEAFF.

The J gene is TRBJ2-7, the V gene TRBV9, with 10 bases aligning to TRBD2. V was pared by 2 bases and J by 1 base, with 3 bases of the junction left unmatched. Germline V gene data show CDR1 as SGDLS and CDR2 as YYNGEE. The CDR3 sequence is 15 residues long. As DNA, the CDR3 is TGTGCCAGCAGCGTGAGCGGGGGGGATTCCTACGAGCAGTACTTC. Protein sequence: CASSVSGGDSYEQYF.

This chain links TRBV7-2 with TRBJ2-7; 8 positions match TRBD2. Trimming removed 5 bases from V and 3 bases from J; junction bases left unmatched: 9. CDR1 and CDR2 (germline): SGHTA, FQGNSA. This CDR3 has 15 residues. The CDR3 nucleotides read TGTGCCAGCAGCCCTAGCGGGCGACCTGACTACGAGCAGTACTTC. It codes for CASSPSGRPDYEQYF.

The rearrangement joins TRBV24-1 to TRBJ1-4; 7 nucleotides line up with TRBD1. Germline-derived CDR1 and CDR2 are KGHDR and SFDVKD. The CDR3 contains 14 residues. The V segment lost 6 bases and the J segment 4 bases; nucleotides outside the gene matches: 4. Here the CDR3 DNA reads TGTGCCACCAGTCCGGGACAGAATAATGAAAAACTGTTTTTT. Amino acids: CATSPGQNNEKLFF.

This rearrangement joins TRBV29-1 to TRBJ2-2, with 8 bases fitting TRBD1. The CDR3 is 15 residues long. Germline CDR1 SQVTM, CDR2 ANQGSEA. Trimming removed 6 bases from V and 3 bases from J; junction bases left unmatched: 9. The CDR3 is CSVRQGIGDTGELFF. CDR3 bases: TGCAGCGTACGACAGGGGATCGGCGACACCGGGGAGCTGTTTTTT.

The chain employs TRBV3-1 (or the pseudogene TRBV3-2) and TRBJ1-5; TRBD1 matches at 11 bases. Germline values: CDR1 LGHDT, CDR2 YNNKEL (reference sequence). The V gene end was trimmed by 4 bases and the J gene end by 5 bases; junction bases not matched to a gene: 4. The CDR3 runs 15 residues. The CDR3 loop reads CASSRGQGEYQPQHF. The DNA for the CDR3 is TGTGCCAGCAGCCGGGGACAGGGGGAGTATCAGCCCCAGCATTTT.

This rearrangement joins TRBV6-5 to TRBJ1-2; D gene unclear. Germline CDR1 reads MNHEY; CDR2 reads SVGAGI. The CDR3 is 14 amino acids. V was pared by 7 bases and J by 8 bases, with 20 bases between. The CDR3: CASTPARQSIGYTF. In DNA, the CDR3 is TGTGCCAGCACCCCGGCGCGGCAGTCTATCGGCTACACCTTC.

The CDR3 loop reads CASAPLGSYGYTF. CDR3 sequence (DNA): TGTGCTAGTGCCCCCCTCGGGAGTTATGGCTACACCTTC. This rearrangement joins TRBV12-5 to TRBJ1-2; unclear D gene. CDR1 and CDR2 from the germline V gene are LGHNT and FRNRAP. V lost 7 bases and J 5 bases, leaving 14 bases between the germline ends. The CDR3 contains 13 residues. The full variable domain, in which reference TRBV12-5 and TRBJ1-2 provide the parts outside the CDR3, is DARVTQTPRHKVTEMGQEVTMRCQPILGHNTVFWYRQTMMQGLELLAYFRNRAPLDDSGMPKDRFSAEMPDATLATLKIQPSEPRDSAVYFCASAPLGSYGYTFGSGTRLTVV.

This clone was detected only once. The CDR3 DNA sequence: TGTGCCAGCAGCCAAGGAGGTAGCGGGGGGGATACGCAGTATTTT. This sequence encodes CASSQGGSGGDTQYF. J is TRBJ2-3 and V is TRBV14, with 10 nucleotides matching TRBD2. V was clipped by 1 base and J by 6 bases; unmatched bases: 4. The CDR3 covers 15 residues. Germline assignment: CDR1 SGHDN and CDR2 FVKESK.

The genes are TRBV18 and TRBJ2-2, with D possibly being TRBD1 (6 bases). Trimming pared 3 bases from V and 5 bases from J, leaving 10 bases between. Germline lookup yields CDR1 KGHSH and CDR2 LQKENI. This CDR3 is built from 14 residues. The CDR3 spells CASSPTGETGELFF. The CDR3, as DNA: TGTGCCAGCTCACCGACAGGTGAAACCGGGGAGCTGTTTTTT.